The sequence of this T cell receptor beta chain was determined in a study of T-cell memory formation after mild COVID-19. TCRdb reprocessed the 5' RACE reads with MiXCR, giving one entry per CDR3 protein. The repertoire has 100,000 to 130,000 distinct CDR3 sequences, 18% of them found once; the top ten carry roughly 6%. From germline, CDR1 is SGHRS and CDR2 YFSETQ. The V segment lost 3 bases and the J segment 10 bases; nucleotides outside the gene matches: 4. The length of the CDR3 is 14 residues. This clonotype showed up just a few times. V is TRBV5-1 and J is TRBJ2-1; TRBD2 agrees at 13 bases. The TCR comes from a man younger than 30 who had mild COVID-19 (a few samples of this study predate the infection). Cell type and time point are not known. Input material: PBMCs or a T cell subset sorted from them (not recorded which). CDR3: CASSSTSGGAEQFF. The CDR3 bases are TGCGCCAGCAGCTCTACTAGCGGGGGGGCAGAGCAGTTCTTC.